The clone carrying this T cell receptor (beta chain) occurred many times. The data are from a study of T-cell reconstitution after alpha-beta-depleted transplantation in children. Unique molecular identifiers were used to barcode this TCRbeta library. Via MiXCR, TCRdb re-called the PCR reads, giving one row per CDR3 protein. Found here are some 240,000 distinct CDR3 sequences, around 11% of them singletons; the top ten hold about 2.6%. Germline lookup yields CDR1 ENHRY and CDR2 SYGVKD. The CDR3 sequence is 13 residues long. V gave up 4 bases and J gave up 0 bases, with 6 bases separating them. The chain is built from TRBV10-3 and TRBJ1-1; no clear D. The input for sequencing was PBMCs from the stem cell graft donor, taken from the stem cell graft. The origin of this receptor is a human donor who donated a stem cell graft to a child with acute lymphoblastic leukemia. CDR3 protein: CAISAGLNTEAFF. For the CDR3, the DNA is TGTGCCATCAGTGCAGGTTTGAACACTGAAGCTTTCTTT.